This TCR beta chain was identified during a study of identical twins. Study outcomes and limitations: Conclusions were drawn cross-sectionally by statistical analysis, without following the same donors.

Germline V gives CDR1 SGHRS, CDR2 YFSETQ. The V and J ends lost 2 bases and 2 bases respectively, with 4 bases between them. The CDR3 has 12 amino acids. This clonotype was counted many times. Its antigen is not identified. Via MiXCR, TCRdb re-called the 5' RACE reads, giving one row per CDR3 protein. Of hundreds of thousands of distinct CDR3 sequences listed, around a sixth are singletons. Separately, the same data were catalogued under a study of T cells expressing NK-cell markers. That work adds: The authors applied an anti-gamma-delta TCR antibody in several experiments, and it restricted sorting to alpha-beta TCR T cells.

The sequencing input was PBMCs. This sequence originates from a woman between 18 and 29 years old in good health. The chain recombines TRBV5-1 with TRBJ2-5; D unresolved. The CDR3 reads CASSLQQETQYF. CDR3 bases: TGCGCCAGCAGCTTACAACAAGAGACCCAGTACTTC.